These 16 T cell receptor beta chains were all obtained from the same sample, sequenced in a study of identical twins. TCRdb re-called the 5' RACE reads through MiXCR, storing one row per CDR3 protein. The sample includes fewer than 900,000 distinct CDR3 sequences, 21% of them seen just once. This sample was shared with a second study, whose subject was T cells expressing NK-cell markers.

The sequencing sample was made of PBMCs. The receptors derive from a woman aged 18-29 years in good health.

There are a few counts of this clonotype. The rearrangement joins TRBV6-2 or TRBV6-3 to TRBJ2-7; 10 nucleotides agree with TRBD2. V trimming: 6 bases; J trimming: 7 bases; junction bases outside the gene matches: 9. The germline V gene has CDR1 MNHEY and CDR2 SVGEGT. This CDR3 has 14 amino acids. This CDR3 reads CASRLLAGTGEQYF. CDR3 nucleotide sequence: TGTGCCAGCAGACTACTAGCGGGAACCGGTGAGCAGTACTTC.

CDR3 sequence (DNA): TGTGCCAGCAGCCAACGGGTTCAGGGTTCACCCCTCCACTTT. Protein sequence: CASSQRVQGSPLHF. V and J are TRBV3-1 and TRBJ1-6, with D possibly being TRBD1 (5 bases). Germline V CDR1 and CDR2: LGHDT, YNNKEL (reference sequence). The CDR3 sequence is 14 residues long. With 2 bases removed from V and 9 bases from J, the gap between germline ends came to 11 bases. The full variable domain, in which reference TRBV3-1 and TRBJ1-6 provide the parts outside the CDR3, is DTAVSQTPKYLVTQMGNDKSIKCEQNLGHDTMYWYKQDSKKFLKIMFSYNNKELIINETVPNRFSPKSPDKAHLNLHINSLELGDSAVYFCASSQRVQGSPLHFGNGTRLTVT.

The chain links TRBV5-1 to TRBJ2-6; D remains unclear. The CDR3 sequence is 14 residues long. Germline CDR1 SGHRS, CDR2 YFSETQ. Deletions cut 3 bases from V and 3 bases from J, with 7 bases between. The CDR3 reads CASSSGLGANVLTF. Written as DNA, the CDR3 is TGCGCCAGCAGCTCCGGCCTTGGGGCCAACGTCCTGACTTTC.

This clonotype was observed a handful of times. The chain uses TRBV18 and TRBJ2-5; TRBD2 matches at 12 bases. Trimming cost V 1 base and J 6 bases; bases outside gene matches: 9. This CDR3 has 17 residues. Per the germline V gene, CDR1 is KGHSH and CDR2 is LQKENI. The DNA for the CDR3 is TGTGCCAGCTCACCACGGAAGACTAGCGGGGGATTACAGACCCAGTACTTC. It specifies CASSPRKTSGGLQTQYF.

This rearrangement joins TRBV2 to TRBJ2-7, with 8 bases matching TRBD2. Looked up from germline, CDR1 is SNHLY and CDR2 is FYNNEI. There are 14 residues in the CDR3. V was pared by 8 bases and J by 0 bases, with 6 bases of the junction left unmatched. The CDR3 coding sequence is TGTGCCAGCCACACTAGCGGAACCTCCTACGAGCAGTACTTC. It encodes CASHTSGTSYEQYF.

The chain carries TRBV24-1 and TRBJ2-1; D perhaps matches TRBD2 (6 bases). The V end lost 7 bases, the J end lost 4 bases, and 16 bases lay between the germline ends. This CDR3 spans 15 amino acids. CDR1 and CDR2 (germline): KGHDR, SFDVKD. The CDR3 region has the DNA TGTGCCACCAGCGGCGGGGTAGCGGAGTACAATGAGCAGTTCTTC. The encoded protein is CATSGGVAEYNEQFF.

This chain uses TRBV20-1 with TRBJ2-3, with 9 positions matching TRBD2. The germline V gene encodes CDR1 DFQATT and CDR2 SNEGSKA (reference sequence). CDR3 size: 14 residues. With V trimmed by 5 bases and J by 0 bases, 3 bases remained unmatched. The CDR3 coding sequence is TGCAGTGCTCTTACTAGCGGGAGCACAGATACGCAGTATTTT. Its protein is CSALTSGSTDTQYF.

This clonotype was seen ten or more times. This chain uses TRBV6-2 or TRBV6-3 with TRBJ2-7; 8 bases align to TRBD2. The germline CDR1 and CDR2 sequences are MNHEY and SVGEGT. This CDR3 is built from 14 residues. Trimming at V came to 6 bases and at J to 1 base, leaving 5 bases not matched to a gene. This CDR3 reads CASSQSGSSYEQYF. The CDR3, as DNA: TGTGCCAGCAGCCAAAGCGGGAGTTCCTACGAGCAGTACTTC.

Here the CDR3 DNA reads TGCGCCAGCAGCTTGAATCCTGGGGGGACTAGTGAGTATTTT. Its translation: CASSLNPGGTSEYF. This chain links TRBV5-1 with TRBJ2-3, with 8 bases that match TRBD2. The CDR3 runs 14 residues. Germline V gene sequence: CDR1 SGHRS, CDR2 YFSETQ. V gave up 1 base and J gave up 13 bases; unmatched junction bases: 11.

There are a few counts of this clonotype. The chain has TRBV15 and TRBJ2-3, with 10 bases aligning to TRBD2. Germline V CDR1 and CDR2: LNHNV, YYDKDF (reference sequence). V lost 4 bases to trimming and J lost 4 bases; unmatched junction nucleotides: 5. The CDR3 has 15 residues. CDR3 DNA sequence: TGTGCCACCAGCAAGTTAGCGGGGGGCGCAGATACGCAGTATTTT. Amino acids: CATSKLAGGADTQYF. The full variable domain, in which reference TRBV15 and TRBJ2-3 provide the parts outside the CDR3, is DAMVIQNPRYQVTQFGKPVTLSCSQTLNHNVMYWYQQKSSQAPKLLFHYYDKDFNNEADTPDNFQSRRPNTSFCFLDIRSPGLGDTAMYLCATSKLAGGADTQYFGPGTRLTVL.

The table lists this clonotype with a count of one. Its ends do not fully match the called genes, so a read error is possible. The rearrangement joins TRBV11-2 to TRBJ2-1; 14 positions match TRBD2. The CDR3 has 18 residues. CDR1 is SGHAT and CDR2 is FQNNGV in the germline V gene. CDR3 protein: CAISAGTSGSWGYNEQFF. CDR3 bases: TGTGCCATCAGCGCTGGGACTAGCGGGAGTTGGGGATACAATGAGCAGTTCTTC.

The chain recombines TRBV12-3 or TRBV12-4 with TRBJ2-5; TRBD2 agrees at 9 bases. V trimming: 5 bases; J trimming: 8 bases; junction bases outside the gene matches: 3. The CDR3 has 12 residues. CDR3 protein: CASSQTSGTQYF. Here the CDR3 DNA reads TGTGCCAGCAGTCAGACTAGCGGTACCCAGTACTTC.

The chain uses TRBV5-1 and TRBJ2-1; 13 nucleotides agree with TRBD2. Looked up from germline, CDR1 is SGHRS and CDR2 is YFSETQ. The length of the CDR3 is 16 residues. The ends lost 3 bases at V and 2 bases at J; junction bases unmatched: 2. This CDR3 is CASSSGTSGAYNEQFF. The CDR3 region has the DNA TGCGCCAGCAGCTCAGGGACTAGCGGGGCCTACAATGAGCAGTTCTTC.

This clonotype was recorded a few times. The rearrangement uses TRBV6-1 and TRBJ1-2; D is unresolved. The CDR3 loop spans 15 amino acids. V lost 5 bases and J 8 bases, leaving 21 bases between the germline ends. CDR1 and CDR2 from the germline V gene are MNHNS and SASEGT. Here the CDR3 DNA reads TGTGCCAGCAGTCGCTATGTCACGGGCCTAGGGGGCTACACCTTC. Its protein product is CASSRYVTGLGGYTF.

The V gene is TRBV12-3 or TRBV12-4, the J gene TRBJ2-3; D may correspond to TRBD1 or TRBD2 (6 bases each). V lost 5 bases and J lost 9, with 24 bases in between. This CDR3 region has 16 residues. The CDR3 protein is CASSVGGPRWEETQYF. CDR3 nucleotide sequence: TGTGCCAGCAGTGTCGGGGGCCCGCGCTGGGAGGAGACGCAGTATTTT.

CDR3 sequence reads: CASRQDSPYNEQFF. The CDR3 DNA reads as TGTGCCAGCAGACAAGACAGCCCCTACAATGAGCAGTTCTTC. The rearrangement uses TRBV7-9 and TRBJ2-1; weak D call: TRBD1 (5 bases). V was trimmed by 6 bases and J by 2 bases, leaving 11 bases between them. The CDR3 loop spans 14 amino acids. Germline CDR1 reads SEHNR; CDR2 reads FQNEAQ (reference sequence).